The 11 T cell receptor beta chains reported below all come from one sample, sequenced in a study of cytomegalovirus exposure and HLA in healthy donors. The PCR made use of 60 Vbeta and 13 Jbeta primers. The assay was immunoSEQ multiplex PCR, and TCRdb's table has in-frame clones only and misses some. The sample holds approximately 61,000 clones, more than 70% seen once. Sequencing used PBMCs. These receptors were obtained from a man aged 45 to 65 in good health and CMV-seropositive.

This clone is a singleton in its sample. The V gene is TRBV5-4, the J gene TRBJ1-5, with D possibly being TRBD1 (5 bases). CDR3 length equals 13 residues. Looked up from germline, CDR1 is SGHNT and CDR2 is YYREEE (reference sequence). The V end was cut by 0 bases, the J end by 7 bases, with 8 bases between. The CDR3 loop is CASSLDRLQPQHF. The DNA of the CDR3 is TGTGCCAGCAGCTTGGACAGGCTACAGCCCCAGCATTTT.

The rearrangement uses TRBV5-1 and TRBJ2-5; 9 bases fit TRBD1. Germline CDR1 reads SGHRS; CDR2 reads YFSETQ. The CDR3 covers 14 residues. J gave up 4 bases and V 2 bases, and 3 bases lay outside the gene matches. The CDR3 loop reads CASSFYRGRETQYF. The CDR3 nucleotides read TGCGCCAGCAGCTTCTACAGGGGGCGAGAGACCCAGTACTTC. Drawing the rest from reference TRBV5-1 and TRBJ2-5, the complete variable domain is KAGVTQTPRYLIKTRGQQVTLSCSPISGHRSVSWYQQTPGQGLQFLFEYFSETQRNKGNFPGRFSGRQFSNSRSEMNVSTLELGDSALYLCASSFYRGRETQYFGPGTRLLVL.

This chain uses TRBV19 with TRBJ1-5, with TRBD1 as a possible D gene (6 bases). Per germline, CDR1 LNHDA and CDR2 SQIVND (reference sequence). The CDR3 covers 15 residues. Trimming shortened V by 5 bases and J by 7 bases, and 18 bases separated the two germline ends. CDR3 residues: CASSAQNRVGQPQHF. The CDR3 DNA follows: TGTGCCAGTAGTGCTCAAAACAGGGTCGGGCAGCCCCAGCATTTT.

The chain is built from TRBV5-1 and TRBJ2-7; 8 bases fit TRBD1. Germline V gene data show CDR1 as SGHRS and CDR2 as YFSETQ. V dropped 5 bases and J dropped 3; count of bases not matched to a gene: 10. The CDR3 runs to 15 residues. This CDR3 is CASSRQGTQLYEQYF. Here the CDR3 DNA reads TGCGCCAGCAGTCGACAGGGGACCCAACTCTACGAGCAGTACTTC.

Note on this clone: Sequence at one end of the junction differs from germline and may be a read error. The rearrangement joins TRBV7-2 to TRBJ2-5; D is uncertain. The CDR3 consists of 13 residues. Germline CDR1 is SGHTA and CDR2 is FQGNSA. CDR3 coding DNA: TGTGCCAGCAGCTTAGGCCCGGCCGTGGTAAGCGACTTC. Protein product: CASSLGPAVVSDF. The full variable domain, with the rest looked up from reference TRBV7-2 and TRBJ2-5, is GAGVSQSPSNKVTEKGKDVELRCDPISGHTALYWYRQSLGQGLEFLIYFQGNSAPDKSGLPSDRFSAERTGGSVSTLTIQRTQQEDSAVYLCASSLGPAVVSDFGPGTRLLVL.

This chain joins TRBV7-6 and TRBJ1-1; the match to TRBD1 covers 7 bases. The length of the CDR3 is 13 residues. Germline V gene data show CDR1 as SGHVS and CDR2 as FNYEAQ. V was clipped by 5 bases and J by 3 bases; unmatched bases: 3. The DNA for the CDR3 is TGTGCCAGCAGCGCCACAGGGGACACTGAAGCTTTCTTT. It yields the protein CASSATGDTEAFF.

The chain combines TRBV6-6 with TRBJ1-1; the match to TRBD1 covers 7 bases. The CDR3 runs 13 residues. Germline assignment: CDR1 MNHNY and CDR2 SVGAGI (reference sequence). Trimming cost V 6 bases and J 2 bases; bases outside gene matches: 3. For the CDR3, the DNA is TGTGCCAGCAGCCGACAGGGTAACACTGAAGCTTTCTTT. Translating gives CASSRQGNTEAFF.

This chain connects TRBV21-1 to TRBJ2-7; the D call TRBD2 from the table was never checked on the DNA. TRBV21-1 counts as a pseudogene. The length of the CDR3 is 16 residues. The CDR3 DNA reads TGTGCCAGCAGCAATCCGCGACTAGCGGAGAAGTACGAGCAGTACTTC. Encoded protein: CASSNPRLAEKYEQYF.

This clone was seen once. The CDR3 here is CASSLLAGGYEQYF. The CDR3 DNA reads TGTGCCAGCAGCCTACTAGCGGGGGGGTACGAGCAGTACTTC. The V gene is TRBV6-5, the J gene TRBJ2-7, with 13 bases aligning to TRBD2. Germline assignment: CDR1 MNHEY and CDR2 SVGAGI. The J segment lost 4 bases and the V segment lost 6 bases, leaving 3 bases of the junction unmatched. The CDR3 runs 14 residues.

The chain employs TRBV27 and TRBJ2-3; 10 bases align to TRBD2. Germline CDR1 MNHEY, CDR2 SMNVEV (reference sequence). The CDR3 extends over 15 amino acids. Unmatched junction bases numbered 4, after V lost 3 bases and J lost 4 bases. The CDR3 nucleotides are TGTGCCAGCAGTTTCGCTAGCGGGAGCGCAGATACGCAGTATTTT. This codes for CASSFASGSADTQYF.

V usage is TRBV7-8 and J usage is TRBJ1-6; TRBD1 might be the D (6 bases). This CDR3 contains 16 residues. V was trimmed by 2 bases and J by 7 bases, leaving 15 bases between them. Germline CDR1 reads SGHVS; CDR2 reads FQNEAQ. CDR3 DNA: TGTGCCAGCAGCTTACAGACTATTACAGGGAATTCACCCCTCCACTTT. Encoded protein: CASSLQTITGNSPLHF.